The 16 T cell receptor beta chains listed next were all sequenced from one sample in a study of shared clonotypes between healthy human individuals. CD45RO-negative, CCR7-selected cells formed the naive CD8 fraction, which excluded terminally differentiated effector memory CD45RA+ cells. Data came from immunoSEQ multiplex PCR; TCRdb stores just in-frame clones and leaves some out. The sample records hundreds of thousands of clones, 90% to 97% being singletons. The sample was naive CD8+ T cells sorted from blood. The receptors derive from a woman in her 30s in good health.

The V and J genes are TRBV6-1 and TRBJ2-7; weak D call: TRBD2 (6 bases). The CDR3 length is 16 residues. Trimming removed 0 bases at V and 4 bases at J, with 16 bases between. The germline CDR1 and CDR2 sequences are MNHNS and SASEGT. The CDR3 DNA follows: TGTGCCAGCAGTGAAGCGGTGCGGGGAGTTGGGTACGAGCAGTACTTC. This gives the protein CASSEAVRGVGYEQYF.

The CDR3 coding sequence is TGTGCCAGCAGCCAGTACAGGGGATCCCATCAGCCCCAGCATTTT. Translation gives CASSQYRGSHQPQHF. V and J are TRBV4-2 and TRBJ1-5; 7 nucleotides agree with TRBD1. After removal of 3 bases from V and 5 bases from J, the junction contained 7 bases not matched to a gene. Germline values: CDR1 LGHNA, CDR2 YNFKEQ. This CDR3 contains 15 residues.

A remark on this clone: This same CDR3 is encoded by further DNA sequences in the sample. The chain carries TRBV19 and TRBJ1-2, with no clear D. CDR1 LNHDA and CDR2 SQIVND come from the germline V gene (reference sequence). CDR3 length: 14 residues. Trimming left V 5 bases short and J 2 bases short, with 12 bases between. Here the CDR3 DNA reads TGTGCCAGTAGTGCTGGGCTTTCAAACTATGGCTACACCTTC. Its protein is CASSAGLSNYGYTF.

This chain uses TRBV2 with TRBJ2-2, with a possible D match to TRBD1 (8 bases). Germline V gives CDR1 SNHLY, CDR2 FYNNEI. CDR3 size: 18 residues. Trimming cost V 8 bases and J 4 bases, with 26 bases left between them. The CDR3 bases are TGTGCCAGCGGGCGGGAGAGGCGTACAGGGGGTCTCACCGGGGAGCTGTTTTTT. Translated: CASGRERRTGGLTGELFF.

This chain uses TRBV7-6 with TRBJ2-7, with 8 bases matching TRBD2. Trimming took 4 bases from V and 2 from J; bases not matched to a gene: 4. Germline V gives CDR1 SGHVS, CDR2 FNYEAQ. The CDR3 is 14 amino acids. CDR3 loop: CASSSGLAAYEQYF. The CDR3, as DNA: TGTGCCAGCAGCTCTGGACTAGCTGCCTACGAGCAGTACTTC.

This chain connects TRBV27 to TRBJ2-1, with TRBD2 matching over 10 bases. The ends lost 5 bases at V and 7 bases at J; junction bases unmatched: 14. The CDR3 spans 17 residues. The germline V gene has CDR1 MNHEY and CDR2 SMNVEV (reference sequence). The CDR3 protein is CASSTPLLAGEVNEQFF. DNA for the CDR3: TGTGCCAGCAGTACCCCGCTCCTAGCGGGAGAGGTAAATGAGCAGTTCTTC.

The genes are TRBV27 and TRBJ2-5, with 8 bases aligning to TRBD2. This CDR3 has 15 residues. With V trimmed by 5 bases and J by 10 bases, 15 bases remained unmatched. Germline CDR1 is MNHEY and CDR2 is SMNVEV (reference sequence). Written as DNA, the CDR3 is TGTGCCAGCAGTCCAGGACTAGCCCCCGGCGGGGACCAGTACTTC. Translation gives CASSPGLAPGGDQYF.

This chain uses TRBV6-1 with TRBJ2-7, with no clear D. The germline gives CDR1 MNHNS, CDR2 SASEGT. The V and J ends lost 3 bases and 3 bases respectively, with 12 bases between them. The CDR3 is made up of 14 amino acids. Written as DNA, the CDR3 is TGTGCCAGCAGTGATACGGGTTTGATCTACGAGCAGTACTTC. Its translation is CASSDTGLIYEQYF.

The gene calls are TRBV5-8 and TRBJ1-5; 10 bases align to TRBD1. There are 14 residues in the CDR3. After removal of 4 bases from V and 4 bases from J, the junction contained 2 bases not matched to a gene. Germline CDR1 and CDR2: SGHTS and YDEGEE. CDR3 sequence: CASSLDRGNQPQHF. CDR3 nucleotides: TGTGCCAGCAGCCTGGACAGGGGGAATCAGCCCCAGCATTTT. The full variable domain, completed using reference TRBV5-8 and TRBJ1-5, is EAGVTQSPTHLIKTRGQQATLRCSPISGHTSVYWYQQALGLGLQFLLWYDEGEERNRGNFPPRFSGRQFPNYSSELNVNALELEDSALYLCASSLDRGNQPQHFGDGTRLSIL.

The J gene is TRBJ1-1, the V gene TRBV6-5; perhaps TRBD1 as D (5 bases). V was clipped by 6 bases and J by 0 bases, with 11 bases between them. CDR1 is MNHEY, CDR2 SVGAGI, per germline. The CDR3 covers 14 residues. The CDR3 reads CASSIGGVNTEAFF. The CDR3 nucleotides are TGTGCCAGCAGCATCGGGGGGGTGAACACTGAAGCTTTCTTT.

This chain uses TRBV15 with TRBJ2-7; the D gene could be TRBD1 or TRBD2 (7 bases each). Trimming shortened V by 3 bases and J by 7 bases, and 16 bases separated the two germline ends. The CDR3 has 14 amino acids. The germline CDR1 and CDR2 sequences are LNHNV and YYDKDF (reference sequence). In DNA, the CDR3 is TGTGCCACCAGCAGTACACAGGGGAGGGGGGAGCAGTACTTC. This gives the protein CATSSTQGRGEQYF.

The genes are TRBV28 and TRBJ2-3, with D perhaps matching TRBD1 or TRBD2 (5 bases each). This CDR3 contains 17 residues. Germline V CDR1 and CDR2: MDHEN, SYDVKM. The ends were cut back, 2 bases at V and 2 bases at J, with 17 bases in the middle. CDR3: CASSLGVGVVATDTQYF. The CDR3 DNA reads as TGTGCCAGCAGTTTAGGGGTGGGGGTAGTAGCCACAGATACGCAGTATTTT. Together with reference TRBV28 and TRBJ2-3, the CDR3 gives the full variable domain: DVKVTQSSRYLVKRTGEKVFLECVQDMDHENMFWYRQDPGLGLRLIYFSYDVKMKEKGDIPEGYSVSREKKERFSLILESASTNQTSMYLCASSLGVGVVATDTQYFGPGTRLTVL.

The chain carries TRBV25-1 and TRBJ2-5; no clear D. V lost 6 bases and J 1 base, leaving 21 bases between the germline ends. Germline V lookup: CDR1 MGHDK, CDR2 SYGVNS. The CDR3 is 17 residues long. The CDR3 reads CASSAAGAGFGQETQYF. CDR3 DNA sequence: TGTGCCAGCAGCGCCGCAGGTGCCGGTTTTGGCCAAGAGACCCAGTACTTC. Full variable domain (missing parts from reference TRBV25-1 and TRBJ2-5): EADIYQTPRYLVIGTGKKITLECSQTMGHDKMYWYQQDPGMELHLIHYSYGVNSTEKGDLSSESTVSRIRTEHFPLTLESARPSHTSQYLCASSAAGAGFGQETQYFGPGTRLLVL.

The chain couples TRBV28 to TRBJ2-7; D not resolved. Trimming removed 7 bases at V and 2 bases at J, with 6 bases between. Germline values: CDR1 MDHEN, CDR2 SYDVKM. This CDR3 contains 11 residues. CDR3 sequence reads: CASTGTYEQYF. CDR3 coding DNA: TGTGCCAGCACAGGAACCTACGAGCAGTACTTC.

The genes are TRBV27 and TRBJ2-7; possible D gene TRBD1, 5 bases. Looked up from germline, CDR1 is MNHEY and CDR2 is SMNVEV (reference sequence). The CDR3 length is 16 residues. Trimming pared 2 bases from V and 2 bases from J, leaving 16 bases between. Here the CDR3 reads CASSLDSYRSPYEQYF. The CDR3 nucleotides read TGTGCCAGCAGTTTAGATTCTTACAGGTCTCCCTACGAGCAGTACTTC.

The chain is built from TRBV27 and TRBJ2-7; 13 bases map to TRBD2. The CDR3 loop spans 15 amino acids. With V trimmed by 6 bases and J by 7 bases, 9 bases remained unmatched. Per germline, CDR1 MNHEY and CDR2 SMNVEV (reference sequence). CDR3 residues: CASSQGTSGTGEQYF. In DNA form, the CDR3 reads TGTGCCAGCAGCCAGGGGACTAGCGGGACGGGGGAGCAGTACTTC.